The clone carrying this T cell receptor beta chain has a handful of counts. This specimen belongs to a study of blood T cells in healthy people across ages. For the second PCR, which ran for about 7 to 11 cycles, a sample-barcoded 5' primer and a J-beta primer mix were used. Every sample produced at least 2.5 million CDR3-containing paired-end reads. TCRdb used MiXCR to reprocess the 5' RACE reads, holding one entry per CDR3 protein. The sample carries 650,000 to 800,000 distinct CDR3 sequences, approximately 52% recorded once. Germline loops: CDR1 MNHEY, CDR2 SMNVEV (reference sequence). The germline V and J ends were trimmed by 2 bases and 4 bases, with 11 bases remaining between them. The CDR3 sequence is 14 residues long. Individuals who donated were healthy Caucasians from Russia aged roughly 6 to 95. The total RNA that was extracted per sample amounted to at least 6 micrograms.

This clonotype was obtained from a woman older than 75 in good health. The chain combines TRBV27 with TRBJ1-2, with D hard to call. Sequences were obtained from blood. The DNA of the CDR3 is TGTGCCAGCAGTTTAAATGGGCTTAGCTATGGCTACACCTTC. It specifies CASSLNGLSYGYTF.